This T cell receptor (beta chain) was obtained from a study of kidney transplant recipient with SARS-CoV-2 infection. Many counts were recorded for this clonotype. TCRdb independently ran MiXCR on the reads; one entry per CDR3 protein. The table lists fewer than 250,000 distinct CDR3 sequences, 25% to 35% of them singletons. V lost 6 bases and J lost 6; bases outside the gene matches: 5. This CDR3 has 12 amino acids. Germline CDR1 KGHSH, CDR2 LQKENI. The chain combines TRBV18 with TRBJ2-7, with 7 bases identical to TRBD2. Material: a blood sample, obtained at baseline and on day 111 from a kidney transplant recipient. The clonotype was recovered from a male patient aged 30 to 40 who had COVID-19 and was a kidney transplant recipient. Some T cells could come from the graft donor. The chain's CDR3 is CASSLPGGEQYF. CDR3 DNA: TGTGCCAGCTCCCTACCGGGAGGCGAGCAGTACTTC.